These 23 T cell receptor beta chains were sequenced from one sample in a study of identical twins. TCRdb called the 5' RACE reads again in MiXCR, with one record for every CDR3 protein. This repertoire shows more than 400,000 distinct CDR3 sequences, roughly 15% found once; its top ten account for 0.44%. These data were also filed under a second study, of yellow fever vaccine responses in identical twins.

Sequenced: CD4+ T cells sorted from blood. Source of these receptors: a woman between 18 and 29 years old in good health.

V gene TRBV7-2 combines with J gene TRBJ2-1; 8 bases are a match to TRBD2. The CDR3 has 13 amino acids. The germline V gene encodes CDR1 SGHTA and CDR2 FQGNSA. The ends lost 1 base at V and 8 bases at J; junction bases unmatched: 1. CDR3 coding DNA: TGTGCCAGCAGCTTAGTGGGACTAGATGAGCAGTTCTTC. The encoded protein is CASSLVGLDEQFF.

CDR3: CASRQTGGQETQYF. CDR3 in DNA: TGTGCCAGTAGACAAACAGGGGGCCAAGAGACCCAGTACTTC. The chain carries TRBV19 and TRBJ2-5; TRBD1 aligns across 8 bases. V dropped 6 bases and J dropped 1; count of bases not matched to a gene: 4. The CDR3 totals 14 residues. Germline V gene sequence: CDR1 LNHDA, CDR2 SQIVND (reference sequence).

The chain employs TRBV19 and TRBJ2-7; TRBD2 aligns across 8 bases. The CDR3 runs to 14 residues. Germline V gives CDR1 LNHDA, CDR2 SQIVND (reference sequence). V shed 6 bases and J 6 bases; nucleotides not matched to a gene: 10. This chain's CDR3 is CASSLSGVQSEQYF. CDR3 bases: TGTGCCAGTAGCCTTAGCGGGGTCCAGAGCGAGCAGTACTTC.

In its sample, this clonotype was seen a few times. The rearrangement links TRBV29-1 to TRBJ2-7; TRBD1 might be the D (7 bases). The CDR3 covers 15 residues. V lost 4 bases, J lost 3 bases, and 19 bases lay in between. Per the germline V gene, CDR1 is SQVTM and CDR2 is ANQGSEA. The CDR3 loop reads CSVGRDSPPIYEQYV. The CDR3 region has the DNA TGCAGCGTTGGGCGGGACAGCCCCCCTATCTACGAGCAGTACGTC.

This clonotype was observed many times. This sequence joins TRBV12-3 or TRBV12-4 and TRBJ1-5; D possibly corresponds to TRBD1 (6 bases). The CDR3 has 15 residues. The germline V and J ends were trimmed by 4 bases and 1 base, with 11 bases remaining between them. The CDR3 spells CASSWQGLSNQPQHF. CDR3 in DNA: TGTGCCAGCAGTTGGCAGGGGTTGAGCAATCAGCCCCAGCATTTT.

This clonotype was detected a few times. CDR3 DNA: TGTGCCAGCAGCCATAGCGCAAGCACAGATACGCAGTATTTT. Translated, it gives CASSHSASTDTQYF. V gene TRBV3-1 combines with J gene TRBJ2-3; a possible D gene is TRBD2 (5 bases). Between the trimmed V and J ends, which lost 3 bases and 0 bases, there was a span of 7 bases. Germline V gene data show CDR1 as LGHDT and CDR2 as YNNKEL (reference sequence). This CDR3 spans 14 amino acids.

The chain uses TRBV2 and TRBJ1-2; no clear D gene. The CDR3 extends over 14 amino acids. The V end lost 1 base, the J end lost 2 bases, and 8 bases lay between the germline ends. Germline V CDR1 and CDR2: SNHLY, FYNNEI. The DNA for the CDR3 is TGTGCCAGCAGTGAAGTCTTGGCAAACTATGGCTACACCTTC. This codes for CASSEVLANYGYTF.

This clonotype showed up just a few times. In nucleotides, the CDR3 is TGTGCCAGCAGTTTAGGCGACATCTACGAGCAGTACTTC. As protein: CASSLGDIYEQYF. The chain combines TRBV12-3 or TRBV12-4 with TRBJ2-7; no definite D call. The V end was cut by 1 base, the J end by 3 bases, with 7 bases between. CDR3 length equals 13 residues.

This clonotype was seen more than once but under ten times. The chain joins TRBV12-3 or TRBV12-4 to TRBJ1-2; TRBD1 aligns across 11 bases. The length of the CDR3 is 12 residues. The V gene end was trimmed by 4 bases and the J gene end by 8 bases; junction bases not matched to a gene: 0. The CDR3 nucleotides read TGTGCCAGCAGTTGGGACAGGGGGGGCTACACCTTC. This encodes CASSWDRGGYTF.

The CDR3 bases are TGTGCCAGCAGTGAAGCGCTCAGGGGGGACCAAGAGACCCAGTACTTC. Translating it yields CASSEALRGDQETQYF. V is TRBV2 and J is TRBJ2-5, with a possible D match to TRBD1 (7 bases). Germline-derived CDR1 and CDR2 are SNHLY and FYNNEI. V gave up 0 bases and J gave up 0 bases, with 11 bases separating them. The CDR3 sequence is 16 residues long.

The CDR3 DNA follows: TGTGCCAGCAGGACGAGTCCCAAATTTTCACCCCTCCACTTT. This gives the protein CASRTSPKFSPLHF. The gene calls are TRBV2 and TRBJ1-6; the D is unclear. Germline loops: CDR1 SNHLY, CDR2 FYNNEI. V gave up 6 bases and J gave up 9 bases, with 15 bases separating them. This CDR3 is built from 14 residues.

This clonotype was recorded a few times. The chain carries TRBV20-1 and TRBJ2-3; D might be TRBD1 (6 bases). Germline V gene data show CDR1 as DFQATT and CDR2 as SNEGSKA (reference sequence). CDR3 length: 11 residues. Trimming left V 2 bases short and J 9 bases short, with 9 bases between. CDR3 in DNA: TGCAGTGCTAGAAAGGGGGACACGCAGTATTTT. Residues: CSARKGDTQYF.

This clonotype was picked up many times. The J gene is TRBJ2-3, the V gene TRBV7-2; no clear D. Germline V CDR1 and CDR2: SGHTA, FQGNSA. The CDR3 spans 14 residues. The ends were cut back, 7 bases at V and 0 bases at J, with 11 bases in the middle. The CDR3 reads CASKTFPSTDTQYF. Here the CDR3 DNA reads TGTGCCAGCAAAACTTTCCCTAGCACAGATACGCAGTATTTT.

V gene TRBV18 combines with J gene TRBJ2-5; 7 nucleotides align to TRBD1. Germline V gene lookup returns CDR1 KGHSH and CDR2 LQKENI. The CDR3 sequence is 15 residues long. Trimming removed 2 bases from V and 0 bases from J; junction bases left unmatched: 3. The CDR3 protein is CASSPGTGDQETQYF. In DNA form, the CDR3 reads TGTGCCAGCTCACCAGGAACAGGGGACCAAGAGACCCAGTACTTC.

In its sample, this clonotype was seen a few times. The chain combines TRBV4-1 with TRBJ2-4, with 8 bases matching TRBD1. V was pared by 3 bases and J by 6 bases, with 7 bases of the junction left unmatched. Germline V gene data show CDR1 as MGHRA and CDR2 as YSYEKL. The CDR3 spans 15 residues. The CDR3 loop is CASSQGGQVGNIQYF. The CDR3 nucleotides read TGCGCCAGCAGCCAGGGGGGACAGGTGGGAAACATTCAGTACTTC.

Worth noting for this clonotype: An end of the junction differs from the germline gene, which may be a read error. The chain joins TRBV2 to TRBJ2-2; TRBD2 agrees at 10 bases. Per germline, CDR1 SNHLY and CDR2 FYNNEI. The CDR3 runs 17 residues. The CDR3 DNA sequence: TGTGCCAGCAGTGAAAGGTGGCTAGCGGGGGTTACCGGGGAGTTGTTTTTT. This sequence encodes CASSERWLAGVTGELFF.

This clonotype was detected ten times or more. The genes are TRBV11-2 and TRBJ2-6; 8 bases are a match to TRBD1. The germline V gene encodes CDR1 SGHAT and CDR2 FQNNGV. V lost 4 bases to trimming and J lost 0 bases; unmatched junction nucleotides: 11. The CDR3 is 19 residues long. CDR3: CASSYRTGPINSGANVLTF. CDR3 nucleotides: TGTGCCAGCAGCTATCGGACAGGGCCTATAAACTCTGGGGCCAACGTCCTGACTTTC.

In its sample, this clonotype was seen a few times. The chain links TRBV10-2 to TRBJ2-5; D gene unclear. The CDR3 sequence is 16 residues long. Germline V lookup: CDR1 WSHSY, CDR2 SAAADI. V lost 1 base, J lost 0 bases, and 12 bases lay in between. The CDR3 DNA reads as TGCGCCAGCAGTGAGTGGGAACTCTCGTACCAAGAGACCCAGTACTTC. This gives the protein CASSEWELSYQETQYF.

The chain has TRBV2 and TRBJ2-1; maybe TRBD2 (5 bases). CDR3 length: 14 amino acids. From germline, CDR1 is SNHLY and CDR2 FYNNEI. Trimming removed 5 bases at V and 3 bases at J, with 11 bases between. CDR3 amino acids: CASSTDGNYNEQFF. The CDR3 region has the DNA TGTGCCAGCAGTACGGACGGGAACTACAATGAGCAGTTCTTC.

Only a few counts were recorded for this clonotype. This chain uses TRBV6-5 with TRBJ2-3; weak D call: TRBD1 (5 bases). Germline CDR1 reads MNHEY; CDR2 reads SVGAGI. The CDR3 contains 14 residues. V was clipped by 3 bases and J by 2 bases, with 9 bases between them. In nucleotides, the CDR3 is TGTGCCAGCAGTTATGACAGAGACACAGATACGCAGTATTTT. Translating it yields CASSYDRDTDTQYF.

The V gene is TRBV5-1, the J gene TRBJ2-7; D is undetermined. The CDR3 runs to 15 residues. Looked up from germline, CDR1 is SGHRS and CDR2 is YFSETQ. V was cut by 4 bases and J by 5 bases, with 19 bases left in between. The DNA for the CDR3 is TGCGCCAGCAGCATCGTTCCCACAGACTTTCACGAGCAGTACGTC. Translating it yields CASSIVPTDFHEQYV.

This clonotype was counted at least ten times. The rearrangement uses TRBV7-9 and TRBJ1-2; no reliable D call. Germline CDR1 is SEHNR and CDR2 is FQNEAQ (reference sequence). The CDR3 has 15 residues. Trimming took off 5 bases at V and 4 bases at J, with 17 bases between the two ends. The CDR3 nucleotides read TGTGCCAGCAGCCCCACGGATGCCCTCTCCTATGGCTACACCTTC. It encodes CASSPTDALSYGYTF.

A few counts support this clonotype. This chain joins TRBV29-1 and TRBJ2-7; possibly TRBD1 for D (5 bases). CDR1 is SQVTM, CDR2 ANQGSEA, per germline. This CDR3 spans 13 amino acids. V lost 1 base to trimming and J lost 4 bases, with 11 bases between them. The CDR3 sequence: CSVEGGGKYEQYF. DNA for the CDR3: TGCAGCGTTGAAGGGGGCGGCAAATACGAGCAGTACTTC.